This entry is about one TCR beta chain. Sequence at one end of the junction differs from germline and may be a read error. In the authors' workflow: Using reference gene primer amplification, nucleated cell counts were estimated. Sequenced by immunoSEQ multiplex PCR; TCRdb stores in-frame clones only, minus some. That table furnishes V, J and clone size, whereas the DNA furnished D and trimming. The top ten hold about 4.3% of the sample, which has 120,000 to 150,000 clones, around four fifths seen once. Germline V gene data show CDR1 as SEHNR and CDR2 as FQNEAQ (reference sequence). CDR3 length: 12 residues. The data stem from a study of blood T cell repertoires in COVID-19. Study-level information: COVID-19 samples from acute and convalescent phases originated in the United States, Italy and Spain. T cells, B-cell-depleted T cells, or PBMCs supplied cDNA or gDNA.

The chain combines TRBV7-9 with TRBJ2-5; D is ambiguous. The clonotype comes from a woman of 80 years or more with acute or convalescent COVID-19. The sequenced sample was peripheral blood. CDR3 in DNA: TGTGTCAGCTCTAGGTTTCAAGAGACCCAGTACTTC. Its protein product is CVSSRFQETQYF.